This note documents a single T cell receptor (beta chain) sequence. The target antigen is unknown. The J segment lost 4 bases and the V segment lost 0 bases, leaving 9 bases of the junction unmatched. CDR3 length equals 17 residues. Germline CDR1 SNHLY, CDR2 FYNNEI. This record belongs to a study of PD-L1 blockade in urothelial cancer. Turning to the study itself: Previous chemotherapy exposure amounted to 0 to 3 regimens for patients. Study findings and constraints: Expansion of tumor-associated blood clones at 3 weeks was greater in durable-benefit patients.

Time point noted: peripheral blood 6 weeks after treatment start. Patients' cancers were locally advanced or metastatic urothelial carcinomas. Some clones are missing from TCRdb's copy, which holds only in-frame ones; the method was immunoSEQ multiplex PCR. The sample lists about 130,000 clones, more than 75% occurring once. The receptor was isolated from a man over 45 with urothelial cancer. The sequences come from PBMCs, collected around atezolizumab (anti-PD-L1) treatment. This sequence joins TRBV2 and TRBJ2-1; 7 nucleotides agree with TRBD2. CDR3 in DNA: TGTGCCAGCAGTGAAGCGCTTGGAGCTAGCGGATACAATGAGCAGTTCTTC. Its translation is CASSEALGASGYNEQFF.